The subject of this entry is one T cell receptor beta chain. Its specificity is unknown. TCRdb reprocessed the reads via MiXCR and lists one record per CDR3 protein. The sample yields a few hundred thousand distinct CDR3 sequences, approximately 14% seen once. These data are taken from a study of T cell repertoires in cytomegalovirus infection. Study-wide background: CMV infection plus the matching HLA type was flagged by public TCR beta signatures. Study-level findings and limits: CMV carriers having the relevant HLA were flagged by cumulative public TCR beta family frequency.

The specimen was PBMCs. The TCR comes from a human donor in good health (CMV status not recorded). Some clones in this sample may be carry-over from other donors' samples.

CDR3 nucleotides: TGTGCCAGCAGTAGTGACAACACAGATACGCAGTATTTT. Its translation is CASSSDNTDTQYF. The chain carries TRBV2 and TRBJ2-3, with D hard to call. V lost 5 bases and J 2 bases, leaving 8 bases between the germline ends. CDR3 length equals 13 residues. CDR1 SNHLY and CDR2 FYNNEI come from the germline V gene.